Following are 17 T cell receptor beta chains from one sample sequenced in a study of T cell changes during pregnancy in multiple sclerosis. The assay was immunoSEQ multiplex PCR, and TCRdb's table has in-frame clones only and misses some. This table has around 55,000 clones, 90% appearing once. The source was CD4+ T cells from peripheral blood mononuclear cells, collected in the first trimester of pregnancy. The receptors derive from a female donor with multiple sclerosis, enrolled in a pregnancy study.

This clone appeared once. The chain carries TRBV5-1 and TRBJ2-7; TRBD2 might be the D (5 bases). The CDR3 has 14 residues. V shed 2 bases and J shed 2 bases, with 11 bases lying between them. Germline V gene lookup returns CDR1 SGHRS and CDR2 YFSETQ. DNA for the CDR3: TGCGCCAGCAGCTTATTACTAGACCCCTACGAGCAGTACTTC. It encodes CASSLLLDPYEQYF.

V usage is TRBV4-1 and J usage is TRBJ2-2; D gene unclear. The CDR3 spans 19 residues. V lost 0 bases and J lost 0, with 17 bases in between. Looked up from germline, CDR1 is MGHRA and CDR2 is YSYEKL. In DNA form, the CDR3 reads TGCGCCAGCAGCCAAGATTCCCTAGTTATCGCCGCGAACACCGGGGAGCTGTTTTTT. Amino acid sequence: CASSQDSLVIAANTGELFF.

The rearrangement uses TRBV7-2 and TRBJ2-5, with a possible D match to TRBD2 (6 bases). The germline V and J ends were trimmed by 8 bases and 0 bases, with 10 bases remaining between them. Germline-derived CDR1 and CDR2 are SGHTA and FQGNSA. The CDR3 covers 13 residues. CDR3 in amino acids: CASGAGHQETQYF. The CDR3 DNA reads TGTGCCAGCGGGGCGGGGCACCAAGAGACCCAGTACTTC.

V usage is TRBV11-3 and J usage is TRBJ2-2; D is perhaps TRBD2 (5 bases). Trimming left V 5 bases short and J 6 bases short, with 7 bases between. The CDR3 runs to 12 residues. Germline V CDR1 and CDR2: SGHNT, YENEEA. The CDR3 nucleotides are TGTGCCAGCAGCCTAGCTTCCGGGGAGCTGTTTTTT. As protein: CASSLASGELFF.

The CDR3 DNA reads as TGCGCCAGCAGCCAAGCCCCGACATATGAGCAGTTCTTC. Encoded protein: CASSQAPTYEQFF. The rearrangement links TRBV4-3 to TRBJ2-1, with no clear D. The germline V and J ends were trimmed by 1 base and 8 bases, with 9 bases remaining between them. Germline CDR1 reads LGHNA; CDR2 reads YSLEER. The length of the CDR3 is 13 residues.

As concerns this clone: A junction end diverges from the germline sequence, so it may reflect a read error. This rearrangement joins TRBV5-4 to TRBJ1-1; D is unclear. Germline V gives CDR1 SGHNT, CDR2 YYREEE (reference sequence). There are 13 residues in the CDR3. The CDR3 nucleotides read TGTGCCAGCAGCTTGGGTGTGAACACCGAAGCTTTCTTT. Residues: CASSLGVNTEAFF.

The chain couples TRBV5-4 to TRBJ2-3; 10 bases match TRBD2. This CDR3 has 15 residues. Trimming at V came to 0 bases and at J to 4 bases, leaving 2 bases not matched to a gene. Germline CDR1 is SGHNT and CDR2 is YYREEE (reference sequence). CDR3 region: CASSLAAGGADTQYF. CDR3 nucleotide sequence: TGTGCCAGCAGCTTGGCAGCGGGAGGGGCAGATACGCAGTATTTT.

The V gene is TRBV5-1, the J gene TRBJ2-5; 8 bases map to TRBD1. The J segment lost 0 bases and the V segment lost 2 bases, leaving 3 bases of the junction unmatched. The CDR3 sequence is 15 residues long. Germline CDR1 and CDR2: SGHRS and YFSETQ. CDR3 DNA: TGCGCCAGCAGCTTACTGACAGGGGACCAAGAGACCCAGTACTTC. Encoded protein: CASSLLTGDQETQYF.

Here the CDR3 reads CASSQQPGGGFDEQYF. CDR3 bases: TGTGCCAGCAGTCAACAACCAGGGGGCGGTTTCGACGAGCAGTACTTC. The gene calls are TRBV6-4 and TRBJ2-7; 8 nucleotides match TRBD1. Germline CDR1 MRHNA, CDR2 SNTAGT. The CDR3 consists of 16 residues. Trimming removed 5 bases from V and 5 bases from J; junction bases left unmatched: 14.

The chain couples TRBV9 to TRBJ2-7; 8 bases map to TRBD1. Germline loops: CDR1 SGDLS, CDR2 YYNGEE. The length of the CDR3 is 14 residues. The V gene end was trimmed by 4 bases and the J gene end by 0 bases; junction bases not matched to a gene: 3. The CDR3 sequence: CASSTTGGSYEQYF. CDR3 DNA: TGTGCCAGCAGCACTACAGGGGGCTCCTACGAGCAGTACTTC.

The chain recombines TRBV28 with TRBJ1-4, with TRBD1 matching 9 bases. V trimming: 5 bases; J trimming: 8 bases; junction bases outside the gene matches: 9. CDR3 size: 15 residues. CDR1 and CDR2 (germline): MDHEN, SYDVKM. In DNA form, the CDR3 reads TGTGCCAGCAGTCTAACCGGGACAGGGAGCGAAAAACTGTTTTTT. Its translation is CASSLTGTGSEKLFF.

This rearrangement joins TRBV27 to TRBJ2-1, with D possibly being TRBD2 (6 bases). Trimming left V 3 bases short and J 12 bases short, with 21 bases between. The CDR3 is 15 residues long. Germline CDR1 is MNHEY and CDR2 is SMNVEV (reference sequence). The CDR3 here is CASSFLAGFQAGQFF. CDR3 DNA: TGTGCCAGCAGTTTTTTGGCGGGATTTCAAGCTGGGCAGTTCTTC.

The J gene is TRBJ1-5, the V gene TRBV6-5, with no clear D. V lost 0 bases and J lost 9, with 9 bases in between. Germline lookup yields CDR1 MNHEY and CDR2 SVGAGI. This CDR3 contains 13 residues. The CDR3 nucleotides are TGTGCCAGCAGTTACTCCGAACTTGGGCCCCAGCATTTT. It specifies CASSYSELGPQHF.

The chain links TRBV19 to TRBJ2-1; D ambiguous. This CDR3 has 12 residues. Germline-derived CDR1 and CDR2 are LNHDA and SQIVND (reference sequence). The V end lost 0 bases, the J end lost 6 bases, and 3 bases lay between the germline ends. Here the CDR3 DNA reads TGTGCCAGTAGTATAGACGTCAATGAGCAGTTCTTC. As protein: CASSIDVNEQFF.

The J gene is TRBJ2-5, the V gene TRBV2; TRBD1 agrees at 7 bases. The junction had 11 bases not matched to a gene; V was cut back by 4 bases and J by 6 bases. The CDR3 contains 15 residues. Germline V gene data show CDR1 as SNHLY and CDR2 as FYNNEI. The CDR3 coding sequence is TGTGCCAGCAGTGGGTCCCGACAGGGTGGACAGACCCAGTACTTC. Its protein product is CASSGSRQGGQTQYF. Using reference TRBV2 and TRBJ2-5 for the parts outside the CDR3, the full variable domain is EPEVTQTPSHQVTQMGQEVILRCVPISNHLYFYWYRQILGQKVEFLVSFYNNEISEKSEIFDDQFSVERPDGSNFTLKIRSTKLEDSAMYFCASSGSRQGGQTQYFGPGTRLLVL.

The rearrangement uses TRBV7-3 and TRBJ2-2; tentatively, D is TRBD1 (5 bases). CDR1 and CDR2 from the germline V gene are SGHTA and FQGTGA. The V gene lost 0 bases and the J gene lost 4 bases, with 6 bases spanning the gap. The CDR3 is made up of 14 amino acids. This chain's CDR3 is CASSLTGATGELFF. The CDR3 nucleotides read TGTGCCAGCAGCTTAACAGGGGCCACCGGGGAGCTGTTTTTT. The variable domain in full, completed from reference TRBV7-3 and TRBJ2-2, reads GAGVSQTPSNKVTEKGKYVELRCDPISGHTALYWYRQSLGQGPEFLIYFQGTGAADDSGLPNDRFFAVRPEGSVSTLKIQRTERGDSAVYLCASSLTGATGELFFGEGSRLTVL.

This clone has a handful of counts. This sequence joins TRBV5-1 and TRBJ2-5, with TRBD2 matching over 10 bases. Losses at the gene ends were 4 bases for V and 4 bases for J; bases not matched to a gene: 13. Germline lookup yields CDR1 SGHRS and CDR2 YFSETQ. There are 17 residues in the CDR3. The CDR3 region has the DNA TGCGCCAGCAGCCCTTTCATGGCTAGCGGGGGTGGAGAGACCCAGTACTTC. It specifies CASSPFMASGGGETQYF.